This TCR beta chain is drawn from a study of blood T cells in healthy people across ages. Comment on this clonotype: Its target is unknown.

V trimming: 4 bases; J trimming: 7 bases; junction bases outside the gene matches: 4. Germline V gene lookup returns CDR1 SNHLY and CDR2 FYNNEI. The CDR3 runs to 13 residues. Study observations and caveats: While age rose, TCR beta diversity per million T cells dropped in a roughly linear way.

The use of a sample-barcoded 5' primer and a J-beta primer mix characterized a second PCR of roughly 6 to 11 cycles. Each CDR3 protein gets one entry after TCRdb re-called the 5' RACE reads with MiXCR. The sample has about 780,000 distinct CDR3 sequences; under 80% are singletons. The J gene is TRBJ1-5, the V gene TRBV2; the match to TRBD1 covers 7 bases. Sequenced sample: blood. This sequence was found in a man aged 30-40 years in good health. The CDR3 reads CASSAGTDQPQHF. The CDR3 DNA reads TGTGCCAGCAGTGCCGGGACAGACCAGCCCCAGCATTTT.